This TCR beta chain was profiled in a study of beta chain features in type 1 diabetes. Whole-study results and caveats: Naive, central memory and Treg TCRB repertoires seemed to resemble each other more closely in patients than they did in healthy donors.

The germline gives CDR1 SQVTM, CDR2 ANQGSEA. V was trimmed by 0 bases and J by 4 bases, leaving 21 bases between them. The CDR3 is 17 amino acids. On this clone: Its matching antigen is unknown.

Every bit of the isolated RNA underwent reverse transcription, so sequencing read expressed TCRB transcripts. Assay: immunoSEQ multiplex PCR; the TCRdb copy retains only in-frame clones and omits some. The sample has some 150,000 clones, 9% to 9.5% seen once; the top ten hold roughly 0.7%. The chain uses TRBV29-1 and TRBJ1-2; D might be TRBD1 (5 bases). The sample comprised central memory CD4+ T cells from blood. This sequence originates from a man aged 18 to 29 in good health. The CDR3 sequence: CSVEDFKGLKELYGYTF. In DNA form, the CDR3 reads TGCAGCGTTGAAGATTTCAAGGGGCTAAAAGAGCTCTATGGCTACACCTTC.